This entry lists 25 T cell receptor beta chains sequenced from one sample in a study of neoadjuvant anti-PD-1 for oral cavity cancer. The time point here: after neoadjuvant nivolumab, at surgical resection. Assay used: immunoSEQ multiplex PCR; TCRdb lists only in-frame clones, some missing. Of 8,000 or so clones in the sample, 60% to 75% were seen once. Specimen: PBMCs, collected after nivolumab (anti-PD-1) treatment. The receptors were sampled from a person aged 35-79 years with oral cavity squamous cell carcinoma.

The V call is TRBV6-1, the J call TRBJ1-3; D is unclear. Germline assignment: CDR1 MNHNS and CDR2 SASEGT. This CDR3 spans 12 amino acids. The germline V and J ends were trimmed by 3 bases and 3 bases, with 3 bases remaining between them. This CDR3 is CASSELGNTIYF. The CDR3 DNA sequence: TGTGCCAGCAGTGAGCTTGGAAACACCATATATTTT.

This clone showed up just a few times. V usage is TRBV4-2 and J usage is TRBJ1-2, with 9 nucleotides matching TRBD1. V dropped 1 base and J dropped 8; count of bases not matched to a gene: 5. The CDR3 is made up of 14 amino acids. Germline V lookup: CDR1 LGHNA, CDR2 YNFKEQ. The CDR3 DNA is TGTGCCAGCAGCCAAGCCGGGACAGGGTCCGGCTACACCTTC. It specifies CASSQAGTGSGYTF.

This clone was recorded a few times. The genes are TRBV18 and TRBJ2-7, with D perhaps assigned TRBD1 or TRBD2 (5 bases each). The CDR3 is 15 amino acids. Trimming took off 4 bases at V and 4 bases at J, with 17 bases between the two ends. The germline CDR1 and CDR2 sequences are KGHSH and LQKENI. The CDR3 bases are TGTGCCAGCTCACGGCGGGCCCATGGGGGATACGAGCAGTACTTC. Amino acid sequence: CASSRRAHGGYEQYF.

The chain links TRBV7-2 to TRBJ1-2; unclear D gene. The V gene lost 1 base and the J gene lost 5 bases, with 14 bases spanning the gap. Germline V gene lookup returns CDR1 SGHTA and CDR2 FQGNSA. The CDR3 runs to 15 residues. The DNA of the CDR3 is TGTGCCAGCAGCTTAGTACGGTCCGAGAATTATGGCTACACCTTC. The encoded protein is CASSLVRSENYGYTF.

This chain links TRBV7-6 with TRBJ2-7, with a weak D call TRBD2 (5 bases). The CDR3 is 14 amino acids. Trimming left V 8 bases short and J 3 bases short, with 17 bases between. Per germline, CDR1 SGHVS and CDR2 FNYEAQ. The CDR3 spells CASSPLAEFYEQYF. CDR3 DNA sequence: TGTGCCAGCTCCCCTCTAGCTGAATTCTACGAGCAGTACTTC. Combining the CDR3 with reference TRBV7-6 and TRBJ2-7 gives the whole variable domain GAGVSQSPRYKVTKRGQDVALRCDPISGHVSLYWYRQALGQGPEFLTYFNYEAQQDKSGLPNDRFSAERPEGSISTLTIQRTEQRDSAMYRCASSPLAEFYEQYFGPGTRLTVT.

This clone was detected only once. V usage is TRBV5-1 and J usage is TRBJ2-3, with 7 nucleotides matching TRBD2. Germline CDR1 and CDR2: SGHRS and YFSETQ. The CDR3 totals 14 residues. V lost 3 bases and J lost 1; bases outside the gene matches: 2. DNA of the CDR3: TGCGCCAGCAGCTCTCTAGCGGGCACAGATACGCAGTATTTT. It yields the protein CASSSLAGTDTQYF.

The chain uses TRBV19 and TRBJ1-1; no definite D call. The CDR3 runs 13 residues. V dropped 9 bases and J dropped 3 bases, with 14 bases sitting between them. CDR1 is LNHDA, CDR2 SQIVND, per germline (reference sequence). The CDR3 DNA follows: TGTGCCAGCCGAGACGGTTTACACACTGAAGCTTTCTTT. Its translation: CASRDGLHTEAFF.

The V and J genes are TRBV2 and TRBJ1-4; D is undetermined. The CDR3 contains 14 residues. Germline lookup yields CDR1 SNHLY and CDR2 FYNNEI. Trimming stripped 1 base from V and 8 bases from J, with 11 bases between. CDR3 bases: TGTGCCAGCAGTGAAGAGTGGGTAGGGGAAAAACTGTTTTTT. Translating it yields CASSEEWVGEKLFF.

This clone was seen a few times. The chain links TRBV5-6 to TRBJ1-5; tentatively, D is TRBD1 (6 bases). V was trimmed by 4 bases and J by 7 bases, leaving 15 bases between them. Germline V gene lookup returns CDR1 SGHDT and CDR2 YYEEEE. The CDR3 has 14 residues. CDR3 coding DNA: TGTGCCAGCAGCCGGAGGGGGGATGGACAGCCCCAGCATTTT. Translation: CASSRRGDGQPQHF. Filled out from reference TRBV5-6 and TRBJ1-5, the complete variable domain reads DAGVTQSPTHLIKTRGQQVTLRCSPKSGHDTVSWYQQALGQGPQFIFQYYEEEERQRGNFPDRFSGHQFPNYSSELNVNALLLGDSALYLCASSRRGDGQPQHFGDGTRLSIL.

The V call is TRBV29-1, the J call TRBJ1-2; 10 positions match TRBD1. V lost 4 bases to trimming and J lost 7 bases; unmatched junction nucleotides: 9. This CDR3 is 14 amino acids long. Germline-derived CDR1 and CDR2 are SQVTM and ANQGSEA. This CDR3 is CSVVRGQGEGGYTF. Written as DNA, the CDR3 is TGCAGCGTTGTTCGAGGACAGGGGGAAGGTGGCTACACCTTC.

CDR3 loop: CASGQGGTDTQYF. DNA of the CDR3: TGTGCCAGCGGACAGGGGGGCACAGATACGCAGTATTTT. The V and J genes are TRBV6-6 and TRBJ2-3; TRBD1 matches at 10 bases. Germline trimming cut 8 bases from V and 1 base from J; bases unmatched to any gene: 0. Germline V gene data show CDR1 as MNHNY and CDR2 as SVGAGI (reference sequence). This CDR3 comprises 13 residues.

This chain links TRBV7-3 with TRBJ1-6; D not certain. This CDR3 is built from 13 residues. The germline CDR1 and CDR2 sequences are SGHTA and FQGTGA. Trimming stripped 3 bases from V and 3 bases from J, with 3 bases between. In DNA, the CDR3 is TGTGCCAGCAGCTTGGGCTATAATTCACCCCTCCACTTT. It is translated as CASSLGYNSPLHF.

The CDR3 DNA is TGTGCCAGCAGTTCGGGTTTAGGGAGCAATCAGCCCCAGCATTTT. Residues: CASSSGLGSNQPQHF. This rearrangement joins TRBV27 to TRBJ1-5; D not certain. Trimming left V 4 bases short and J 1 base short, with 11 bases between. Germline V gene sequence: CDR1 MNHEY, CDR2 SMNVEV (reference sequence). The CDR3 length is 15 residues.

This clone appeared a few times. The chain combines TRBV7-9 with TRBJ2-1; unclear D gene. Germline V gives CDR1 SEHNR, CDR2 FQNEAQ (reference sequence). The CDR3 totals 12 residues. Trimming left V 1 base short and J 3 bases short, with 1 base between. CDR3 protein: CASSLVYNEQFF. The CDR3, as DNA: TGTGCCAGCAGCTTAGTCTACAATGAGCAGTTCTTC.

In its sample, this clone was seen once. The gene calls are TRBV5-4 and TRBJ1-4, with D possibly TRBD1 on 5 matching bases. Trimming shortened V by 1 base and J by 7 bases, and 14 bases separated the two germline ends. The CDR3 extends over 15 amino acids. Germline V gene lookup returns CDR1 SGHNT and CDR2 YYREEE (reference sequence). The CDR3 loop reads CASSLNQGGGEKLFF. CDR3 in DNA: TGTGCCAGCAGCTTGAATCAGGGAGGTGGTGAAAAACTGTTTTTT.

This sequence joins TRBV11-2 and TRBJ2-7; TRBD1 matches 9 bases. Germline CDR1 is SGHAT and CDR2 is FQNNGV. This CDR3 spans 14 amino acids. Losses at the gene ends were 4 bases for V and 2 bases for J; bases not matched to a gene: 3. CDR3 residues: CASSSTGGTYEQYF. The CDR3 DNA reads TGTGCCAGCAGCTCCACAGGGGGCACCTACGAGCAGTACTTC.

The J gene is TRBJ2-3, the V gene TRBV4-2; possibly TRBD1 for D (6 bases). Between the trimmed V and J ends, which lost 4 bases and 2 bases, there was a span of 13 bases. CDR1 LGHNA and CDR2 YNFKEQ come from the germline V gene. CDR3 length equals 15 residues. The CDR3 region is CASSRDRTSTDTQYF. The CDR3 nucleotides are TGTGCCAGCAGCCGCGACAGGACATCCACAGATACGCAGTATTTT.

This rearrangement joins TRBV6-1 to TRBJ2-7; weak D call: TRBD2 (6 bases). Between the trimmed V and J ends, which lost 7 bases and 2 bases, there was a span of 12 bases. The CDR3 extends over 13 amino acids. Germline lookup yields CDR1 MNHNS and CDR2 SASEGT. The CDR3 coding sequence is TGTGCCAGCAAGGAGGGAGTCGCCTACGAGCAGTACTTC. This codes for CASKEGVAYEQYF.

V and J are TRBV6-6 and TRBJ1-2, with D perhaps TRBD1 (5 bases). CDR1 is MNHNY and CDR2 is SVGAGI in the germline V gene (reference sequence). CDR3 length: 16 amino acids. V lost 0 bases and J lost 0, with 11 bases in between. This CDR3 is CASSYSGQASNYGYTF. The CDR3 nucleotides read TGTGCCAGCAGTTACTCGGGGCAGGCATCTAACTATGGCTACACCTTC.

The chain has TRBV5-4 and TRBJ2-3; D unresolved. CDR1 is SGHNT and CDR2 is YYREEE in the germline V gene (reference sequence). V was cut by 4 bases and J by 6 bases, with 6 bases left in between. The CDR3 runs 11 residues. The CDR3 is CASSLGDTQYF. The CDR3 region has the DNA TGTGCCAGCAGCCTGGGGGATACGCAGTATTTT.

This clone has a handful of counts. The V and J genes are TRBV6-1 and TRBJ2-1; 15 nucleotides agree with TRBD2. The V gene's germline CDR1 is MNHNS and CDR2 SASEGT. V shed 4 bases and J 2 bases; nucleotides not matched to a gene: 0. The length of the CDR3 is 16 residues. CDR3: CASSGTSGGAYNEQFF. CDR3 nucleotide sequence: TGTGCCAGCAGTGGGACTAGCGGGGGGGCCTACAATGAGCAGTTCTTC.

The chain uses TRBV28 and TRBJ1-5, with 8 bases fitting TRBD1. The trim removed 6 bases at V and 0 bases at J, leaving 10 bases unmatched. CDR1 is MDHEN and CDR2 is SYDVKM in the germline V gene. The CDR3 spans 17 residues. Here the CDR3 DNA reads TGTGCCAGCAGCCGGACAGGGATCGGGTATAGCAATCAGCCCCAGCATTTT. Encoded protein: CASSRTGIGYSNQPQHF.

This chain uses TRBV5-8 with TRBJ1-2; D call uncertain. With 5 bases removed from V and 8 bases from J, the gap between germline ends came to 13 bases. CDR1 and CDR2 (germline): SGHTS, YDEGEE. The CDR3 consists of 12 residues. This chain's CDR3 is CASSSLGFGYTF. CDR3 coding DNA: TGTGCCAGCAGTTCGCTTGGTTTCGGCTACACCTTC.

J is TRBJ1-2 and V is TRBV9, with D unresolved. The CDR3 sequence is 15 residues long. The germline CDR1 and CDR2 sequences are SGDLS and YYNGEE. Trimming left V 0 bases short and J 0 bases short, with 9 bases between. The DNA of the CDR3 is TGTGCCAGCAGCGTAGCTACCAATCCTAACTATGGCTACACCTTC. The encoded protein is CASSVATNPNYGYTF.

The rearrangement uses TRBV18 and TRBJ2-7, with D perhaps assigned TRBD1 or TRBD2 (7 bases each). CDR1 and CDR2 from the germline V gene are KGHSH and LQKENI. V shed 3 bases and J shed 4 bases, with 13 bases lying between them. The CDR3 consists of 14 residues. The CDR3 loop is CASSPNRGGYEQYF. Written as DNA, the CDR3 is TGTGCCAGCTCACCCAACAGGGGAGGGTACGAGCAGTACTTC.